The source of this T cell receptor (beta chain) is a study of blood T cell repertoires in COVID-19 (dated by TCRdb to between 2020 and 2021). Turning to the overall study: The collaborator samples originated in the United States, Italy and Spain and spanned the acute and convalescent phases of COVID-19. The repertoires were released in a freely available public database intended as a resource for research on the immune response to SARS-CoV-2. The samples were drawn from the first 160 participants of the ongoing ImmuneRACE study and from 1,254 subjects provided by 6 global collaborators. Subjects who had been exposed to COVID-19, were actively infected with it, or had recovered from it provided the deeply sampled blood TCRbeta repertoires that made up the dataset. HLA class I and class II types, where available, came from metadata supplied by the sample provider rather than from assay-based typing. The material from the prospective study consisted of cDNA or gDNA derived from T cells, B-cell-depleted T cells, or PBMCs. Sample metadata almost always included a de-identified subject ID, COVID-19 status, age in years and sex.

Spanning cysteine to phenylalanine, the CDR3 consists of 15 amino acids. The CDR3 DNA has 45 bases and is translated from base 1. Trimming leaves V shorter by 6 bases and J shorter by 7 bases, with the junction holding 7 bases beyond the gene matches. Reading the germline V gene gives CDR1 SGHVS and CDR2 FQNEAQ. Whole blood was collected in K2EDTA tubes by collaborating institutions according to the institutions' own protocols. For TCRbeta analysis, collaborator samples were shipped as frozen whole blood, as isolated PBMCs, or as DNA extracted from either sample type. TCRbeta CDR3 regions were amplified from genomic DNA using the immunoSEQ Assay, a bias-controlled multiplex PCR. In the source study's methods: Nucleated cell counts per sample were estimated from amplification of reference gene primers within the assay. To quantify the absolute abundance of each unique TCRbeta CDR3 rearrangement, sequence reads were collapsed and filtered. Productive Simpson clonality was computed per sample as the square root of Simpson's diversity index over productive rearrangements. TCRdb took this table from immuneACCESS and kept in-frame rearrangements with V and J called. Such tables lack part of the clones; where checked against another copy, unresolved V genes explain under half of the gap, and the rest is unexplained. V and J calls and clone size follow that table, whereas D and trimming were derived from the DNA. The sample table lists over 55,000 clones, 80% to 90% of them with a count of one. The biggest ten clones account for under 6.5% of the sample.

The investigation overall reported the following: The amount of clinical and demographic metadata varied by source and participant and was provided uncurated.

Notes on this clone: Its target antigen remains unknown. The record has no base qualities; no much larger clone is one base away.

The sequencing sample was made of peripheral blood. The rearrangement joined TRBV7-8 to TRBJ2-1, with TRBD2 matching 12 junction bases. The clonotype was recovered from a man over 45 with active COVID-19. The DNA is as follows: TGTGCCAGCAGTCCTGGACTAGCGGGATGGAATGAGCAGTTCTTC. Translation gives CASSPGLAGWNEQFF.